A selection of T cell receptor beta chains follows, all from one sample in a study of blood T cell repertoires in COVID-19. The data were produced by immunoSEQ multiplex PCR, yet TCRdb's version contains in-frame clones alone and is incomplete. The data contain about 53,000 clones, approximately 84% of them singletons. Sample: peripheral blood. These receptors all come from a human donor in a cohort sampled during active COVID-19. Both conserved end residues are part of each CDR3. D genes are given only for firm matches. A row's size may be missing; if present it is once, few, many or a size class.

v_call	d_call	j_call	clone_size	cdr3_nt	cdr3_aa
TRBV9	TRBD2	TRBJ2-3	few	TGTGCCAGCAGCGTCACTAGCGGGGTAACAGATACGCAGTATTTT	CASSVTSGVTDTQYF
TRBV28	TRBD1	TRBJ2-2	NA	TGTGCCAGCAGTTTAGAGACAGGGGTAGGGAAACTCGCGAACACCGGGGAGCTGTTTTTT	CASSLETGVGKLANTGELFF
TRBV18	NA	TRBJ1-1	NA	TGTGCCAGCTCATCTCCAGGGGTCTTGGACACTGAAGCTTTCTTT	CASSSPGVLDTEAFF
TRBV7-8	NA	TRBJ2-5	once	TGTGCCAGCAGCCCCATAGCGGTGCACTCCCAGGAGACCCAGTACTTC	CASSPIAVHSQETQYF
TRBV20-1	NA	TRBJ1-1	NA	TGCAGTGCTCCCGGACAGCGTGAAGCTTTCTTT	CSAPGQREAFF
TRBV9	NA	TRBJ1-1	once	TGTGCCAGCAGCGTAGATCGGGGGGCCGGGTACACTGAAGCTTTCTTT	CASSVDRGAGYTEAFF
TRBV30	NA	TRBJ1-2	NA	TGTGCCTGGAGTGTTGGGGCACGTGGCTACACCTTC	CAWSVGARGYTF
TRBV27	TRBD2	TRBJ2-7	NA	TGTGCCAGCAGTTTTAATAGCGGGGCCTACGAGCAGTACTTC	CASSFNSGAYEQYF
TRBV3-1/TRBV3-2	NA	TRBJ1-6	NA	TGTGCCAGCAGCCTTTCGACAGGACCCAATTCACCCCTCCACTTT	CASSLSTGPNSPLHF
TRBV19	NA	TRBJ1-1	NA	TGTGCCAGTAGACGCCGGGGTGCGGACACTGAAGCTTTCTTT	CASRRRGADTEAFF
TRBV19	TRBD1	TRBJ1-2	NA	TGTGCCAGTAGTATAGCAGGGGGCGATGGCTACACCTTC	CASSIAGGDGYTF
TRBV10-2	NA	TRBJ2-3	NA	TGCGCCAGCAGATCCGGTGCTGGCACAGATACGCAGTATTTT	CASRSGAGTDTQYF
TRBV28	NA	TRBJ1-2	NA	TGTGCCAGCAGTTTATACCCGCGGGGCTACACCTTC	CASSLYPRGYTF
TRBV12-3/TRBV12-4	NA	TRBJ2-5	NA	TGTGCCAGCAGTTTGCCAGAGGGAGAGACCCAGTACTTC	CASSLPEGETQYF
TRBV7-2	NA	TRBJ1-5	NA	TGTGCCAGCAGCGGACGGCGGGATCAGCCCCAGCATTTT	CASSGRRDQPQHF
TRBV25-1	TRBD2	TRBJ2-7	NA	TGTGCCATCTGGATACCGTGCGGGAGCAATCGTTACTTC	CAIWIPCGSNRYF
TRBV10-3	TRBD1	TRBJ1-1	NA	TGTGCCTCCAGGGGGGAGAACACTGAAGCTTTCTTT	CASRGENTEAFF
TRBV29-1	NA	TRBJ1-5	NA	TGCAGCGCCGGACAGTTTGCGCCCCAGCATTTT	CSAGQFAPQHF
TRBV4-1	TRBD1	TRBJ1-2	NA	TGCGCCAGCAGCCAAGAAGGGGGCCGCGGCTACACCTTC	CASSQEGGRGYTF
TRBV6-6	TRBD2	TRBJ2-3	NA	TGTGCCAGCAGCCCGAGCGGGGGGGCTAGCACAGATACGCAGTATTTT	CASSPSGGASTDTQYF
TRBV5-1	NA	TRBJ1-6	NA	TGCGCCAGCAGCTCTGAGGGCGGCCAGGGAGGAAGAGGATCACCCCTCCACTTT	CASSSEGGQGGRGSPLHF
TRBV27	NA	TRBJ2-3	NA	TGTGCCAGCAGTTTCGGCCCAGGGGTGGATACGCAGTATTTT	CASSFGPGVDTQYF
TRBV7-8	TRBD1	TRBJ2-7	NA	TGTGCCAGCAGCTTAGGAGACAGGGGTTCCCACGAGCAGTACTTC	CASSLGDRGSHEQYF
TRBV11-3	NA	TRBJ1-5	NA	TGTTCAGGTGGGGGGGCGGTTCAGCCCCAGCATTTT	CSGGGAVQPQHF
TRBV6-6	TRBD1	TRBJ1-6	NA	TGTGCCAGCAGTTACGAGGACAGGGTGTCACCCCTCCACTTT	CASSYEDRVSPLHF
TRBV18	TRBD1	TRBJ1-1	NA	TGTGCCAGCTCACCAAGGTTATCGGGACAGGGGGCCCCCGAAGCTTTCTTT	CASSPRLSGQGAPEAFF
TRBV27	TRBD2	TRBJ2-7	NA	TGTGCCAGCAGTTTAAAAGCGGGAGGGCACGAGCAGTACTTC	CASSLKAGGHEQYF
TRBV13	TRBD2	TRBJ2-7	few	TGTGCCAGCAGTTACACCTCCGGGACTAGCGGCTACGAGCAGTACTTC	CASSYTSGTSGYEQYF
TRBV19	NA	TRBJ1-2	NA	TGTGCCAGTCAGAGGTTTGGCTATGGCTACACCTTC	CASQRFGYGYTF
TRBV12-5	TRBD1	TRBJ2-1	NA	TGTGCTAGTGCATCCGGGACAGCAGAGTGGAAGCAGTTCTTC	CASASGTAEWKQFF
TRBV6-2/TRBV6-3	TRBD1	TRBJ1-1	NA	TGTGCCAGCAGTTACCCTGCGGGACAGGGTACTGAAGCTTTCTTT	CASSYPAGQGTEAFF
TRBV18	NA	TRBJ1-1	NA	TGTGCCAGCTCCCGCGGGGCAACGAACACTGAAGCTTTCTTT	CASSRGATNTEAFF
TRBV20-1	TRBD1	TRBJ1-5	few	TGCAGTGCTAGTATGCCCACCTACAGGGGACTTGAGCAGCCCCAGCATTTT	CSASMPTYRGLEQPQHF
TRBV19	NA	TRBJ1-2	NA	TGTGCCAGTAGTATAGGTCCGGGTAGTGGATATGGCTACACCTTC	CASSIGPGSGYGYTF
TRBV2	NA	TRBJ1-4	NA	TGTGCCAGCACAAAACAGGGCCTAGCAACTAATGAAAAACTGTTTTTT	CASTKQGLATNEKLFF
TRBV4-3	NA	TRBJ2-3	once	TGCGCCAGCAGCCCGAGAGACAGAGAATCAGATACGCAGTATTTT	CASSPRDRESDTQYF
TRBV27	TRBD2	TRBJ2-5	NA	TGTGCCAGCAGTCCCCCCTTTAAAGCGGGAGTGAGCCAAGAGACCCAGTACTTC	CASSPPFKAGVSQETQYF
TRBV12-5	TRBD1	TRBJ1-1	NA	TGTGCTAGTGGTCATCCGGGACAGGGGAACACTGAAGCTTTCTTT	CASGHPGQGNTEAFF
TRBV5-1	NA	TRBJ1-6	few	TGCGCCAGCAGTAAGGAGACAGCCCCGTCACCCCTCCACTTT	CASSKETAPSPLHF
TRBV5-1	NA	TRBJ2-2	NA	TGCGCCAGCACCCCCGGCGGGGAAACCGGGGAGCTGTTTTTT	CASTPGGETGELFF
TRBV10-3	NA	TRBJ1-5	NA	TGTGCCATCAGAGGGGTTGGCAATCAGCCCCAGCATTTT	CAIRGVGNQPQHF
TRBV18	TRBD2	TRBJ2-3	NA	TGTGCCAGCTCACCTGGTGGGGCTAGCGGGCACACAGATACGCAGTATTTT	CASSPGGASGHTDTQYF
TRBV4-3	NA	TRBJ1-4	NA	TGCGCCAGCGCAGGGGTGGAAAATGAAAAACTGTTTTTT	CASAGVENEKLFF